This T cell receptor beta chain was profiled in a study of shared clonotypes between healthy human individuals. Whole-study results and caveats: Relative to clonotypes present in all four donors, those not shared had lower generation probabilities.

To note about this clone: What it recognizes is unknown.

This CDR3 region has 14 residues. Per the germline V gene, CDR1 is SGHNT and CDR2 is YYREEE (reference sequence). With 3 bases removed from V and 2 bases from J, the gap between germline ends came to 12 bases. Healthy adults negative for HIV, lacking recent acute infections or vaccinations, served as donors. Only Caucasian adults living in Nashville, Tennessee served as donors. Sequencing used immunoSEQ multiplex PCR; TCRdb keeps in-frame clones, though not all of them. Of 1,400,000 or so clones in the sample, approximately 98.5% were seen once. This receptor was taken from a man younger than 45 in good health. The chain has TRBV5-4 and TRBJ2-7; D possibly matches TRBD1 or TRBD2 (5 bases each). The sample consisted of naive CD4+ T cells sorted from blood. Subset here: CD45RA+ positively selected. The CDR3 reads CASSWGMPPYEQYF. CDR3 nucleotide sequence: TGTGCCAGCAGCTGGGGGATGCCCCCCTACGAGCAGTACTTC.